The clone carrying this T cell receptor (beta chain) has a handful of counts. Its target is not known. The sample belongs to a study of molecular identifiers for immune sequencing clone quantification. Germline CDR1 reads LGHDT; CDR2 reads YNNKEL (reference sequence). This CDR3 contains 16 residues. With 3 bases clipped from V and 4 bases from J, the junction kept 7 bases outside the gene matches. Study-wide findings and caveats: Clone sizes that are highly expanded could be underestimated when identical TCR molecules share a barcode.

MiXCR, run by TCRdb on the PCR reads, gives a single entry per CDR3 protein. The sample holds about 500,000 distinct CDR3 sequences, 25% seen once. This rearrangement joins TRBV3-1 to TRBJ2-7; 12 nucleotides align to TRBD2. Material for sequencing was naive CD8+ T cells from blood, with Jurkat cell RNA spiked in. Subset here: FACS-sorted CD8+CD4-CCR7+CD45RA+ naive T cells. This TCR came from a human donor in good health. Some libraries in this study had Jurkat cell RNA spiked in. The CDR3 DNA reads TGTGCCAGCAGCCAGGGTGGTACTAGCGGGGGGTACGAGCAGTACTTC. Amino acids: CASSQGGTSGGYEQYF.